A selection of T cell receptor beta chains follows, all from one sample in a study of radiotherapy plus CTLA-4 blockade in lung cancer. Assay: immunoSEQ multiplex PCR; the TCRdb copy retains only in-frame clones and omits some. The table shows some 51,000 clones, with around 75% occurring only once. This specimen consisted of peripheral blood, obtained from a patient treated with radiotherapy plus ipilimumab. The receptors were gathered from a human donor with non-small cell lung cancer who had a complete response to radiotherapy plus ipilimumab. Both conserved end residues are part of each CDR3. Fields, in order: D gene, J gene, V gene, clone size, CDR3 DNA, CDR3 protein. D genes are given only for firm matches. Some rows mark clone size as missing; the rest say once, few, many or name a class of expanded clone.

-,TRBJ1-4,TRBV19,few,TGTGCCAGTAGTATTGCGCCCACCGGAAGGGGGAAACTGTTTTTT,CASSIAPTGRGKLFF
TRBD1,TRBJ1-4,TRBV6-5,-,TGTGCCAGCAGAATGGGACAGCTTCGGGAAAAACTGTTTTTT,CASRMGQLREKLFF
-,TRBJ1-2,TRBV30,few,TGTGCCTGGAGCCACAGGGTAGGCTATGGCTACACCTTC,CAWSHRVGYGYTF
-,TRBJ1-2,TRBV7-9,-,TGTGCCAGCAGCTTCGAACTCTATGGCTACACCTTC,CASSFELYGYTF
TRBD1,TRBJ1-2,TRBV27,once,TGTGCCAGCAGTTTAAAAGCCACAACAGGGACAGCTAACTATGGCTACACCTTC,CASSLKATTGTANYGYTF
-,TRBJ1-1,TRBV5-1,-,TGCGCCAGCAGCTCCCCCGAGACGGCTAGCACTGAAGCTTTCTTT,CASSSPETASTEAFF
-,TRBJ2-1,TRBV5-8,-,TGTGCCAGCAGCTTAGGTAACAGGGTCATCAATGAGCAGTTCTTC,CASSLGNRVINEQFF
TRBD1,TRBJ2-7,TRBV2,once,TGTGCCAGCAGTGAAGGAACCGGGACAGGGGGCTACGAGCAGTACTTC,CASSEGTGTGGYEQYF
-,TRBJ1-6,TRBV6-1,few,TGTGCCAGCAGTGAAGTAAGATTCCGGGGGTCGCCCCTCCACTTT,CASSEVRFRGSPLHF
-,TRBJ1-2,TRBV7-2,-,TGTGCCAGCAGCTTGAGGTTGCCCGGCTACACCTTC,CASSLRLPGYTF
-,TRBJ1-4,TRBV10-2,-,TGCGCCAGCGGGGAGAGTAATGAAAAACTGTTTTTT,CASGESNEKLFF
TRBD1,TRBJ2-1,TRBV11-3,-,TGTGCCAGCAGCTTAGATCAGGGGGCCCACAATGAGCAGTTCTTC,CASSLDQGAHNEQFF
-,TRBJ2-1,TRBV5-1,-,TGCGCCAGCAGCTTGGATGGGAGAACCCTTTCCTACAATGAGCAGTTCTTC,CASSLDGRTLSYNEQFF
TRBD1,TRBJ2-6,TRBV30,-,TGTGCCTGGAAGGGGGCAGGGGTAGCCTCTGGGGCCAACGTCCTGACTTTC,CAWKGAGVASGANVLTF
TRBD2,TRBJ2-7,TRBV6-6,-,TGTGCCAGCAGGTCACAATCTAGCGGGGGCACCTACGAGCAGTACTTC,CASRSQSSGGTYEQYF
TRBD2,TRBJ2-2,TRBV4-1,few,TGCGCCAGCAGCCAGGCAGGACTAGCGGGAGTTGGGACCGGGGAGCTGTTTTTT,CASSQAGLAGVGTGELFF
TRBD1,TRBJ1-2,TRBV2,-,TGTGCCAGCGAGGGACAGGGCTATGGCTACACCTTC,CASEGQGYGYTF
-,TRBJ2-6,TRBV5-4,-,TGTGCCAGCAGCTTCGTCGGGGCCAACGTCCTGACTTTC,CASSFVGANVLTF
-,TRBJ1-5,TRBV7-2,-,TGTGCCAGCAGCCCGGGGTCCCGAAATCCCCAGCCCCAGCATTTT,CASSPGSRNPQPQHF
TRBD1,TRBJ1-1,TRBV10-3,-,TGTGCCATCAGTGAGCCAGGGACAGTGAACACTGAAGCTTTCTTT,CAISEPGTVNTEAFF
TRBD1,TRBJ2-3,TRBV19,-,TGTGCCAGTAGTTTACAGGGGGCGGGGGATACGCAGTATTTT,CASSLQGAGDTQYF
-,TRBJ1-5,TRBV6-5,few,TGTGCCAGCAGTTACTCCAGACAGGCCAATCAGCCCCAGCATTTT,CASSYSRQANQPQHF
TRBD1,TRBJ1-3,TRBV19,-,TGTGCCAGTAGTCCACGGACAGGGACTGGAAACACCATATATTTT,CASSPRTGTGNTIYF
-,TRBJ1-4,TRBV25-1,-,TGTGCCAGCAGTGAATCAGTACAGGGCGGTGAAAAACTGTTTTTT,CASSESVQGGEKLFF
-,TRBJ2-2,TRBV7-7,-,TGTGCTAGCAGCTTAGCAAGAGGAACCGGGGAGCTGTTTTTT,CASSLARGTGELFF
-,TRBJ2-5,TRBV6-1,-,TGTGCCAGCAGTGAAAGGGGGGGTTCAGAGACCCAGTACTTC,CASSERGGSETQYF
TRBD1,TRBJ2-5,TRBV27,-,TGTGCCAGCAGTTTATTAGGGGACAGCCAAGAGACCCAGTACTTC,CASSLLGDSQETQYF
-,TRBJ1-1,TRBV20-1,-,TGCAGTGCCAAGACAGCAACTGAAGCTTTCTTT,CSAKTATEAFF